One T cell receptor (beta chain) is described in this entry. Authors' methods: Quantification of nucleated cells was approximated via reference gene primer amplification. Generated by immunoSEQ multiplex PCR, the TCRdb table keeps only in-frame clones and is missing some. The DNA was the basis for D and trimming; V, J and clone size are from that table. The sample includes 250,000 or so clones, around 80% of them seen just once. This sample is part of a study of blood T cell repertoires in COVID-19. Overall study: The samples span acute and convalescent COVID-19 from the United States, Italy and Spain. T cells, B-cell-depleted T cells, or PBMCs provided the cDNA or gDNA that served as material.

This receptor was taken from a woman of 80 years or more with acute or convalescent COVID-19. Sequenced material: peripheral blood.

The CDR3 nucleotides read TGCAGCGTTGCCGGAGGGATAAATCAGCCCCAGCATTTT. Translation gives CSVAGGINQPQHF. This chain uses TRBV29-1 with TRBJ1-5; D is unresolved. This CDR3 contains 13 residues. Trimming left V 4 bases short and J 4 bases short, with 11 bases between. Germline V gene lookup returns CDR1 SQVTM and CDR2 ANQGSEA.